These T cell receptor beta chains were read from a single sample in a study of blood T cells in healthy people across ages. TCRdb re-analysed the 5' RACE reads in MiXCR, keeping a single row per CDR3 protein. This table holds about 1,600,000 distinct CDR3 sequences, about 43% found once. The sequenced material came from blood. Receptors were obtained from a woman aged 18-29 years in good health. Each CDR3 is given with its conserved first and last residue. A D gene is named only where the DNA matches it firmly. Expanded clones get a size class; other rows say once, few or many, or leave the size out.

TRBJ2-1 NA TRBV7-9 TRBD2 CASSPGLAGTHRPYNEQFF TGTGCCAGCAGCCCTGGACTAGCGGGGACCCATCGGCCGTACAATGAGCAGTTCTTC
TRBJ2-5 NA TRBV28 TRBD1 CASSSKRDRGVGEETQYF TGTGCCAGCAGTTCAAAGAGGGACAGAGGGGTGGGCGAAGAGACCCAGTACTTC
TRBJ2-7 NA TRBV4-1 TRBD2 CASSHPPGGNYEQYF TGCGCCAGCAGCCACCCCCCGGGAGGGAACTACGAGCAGTACTTC
TRBJ2-5 NA TRBV20-1 NA CSALIAAQETQYF TGCAGTGCTCTGATAGCAGCCCAAGAGACCCAGTACTTC
TRBJ2-1 NA TRBV20-1 TRBD2 CSARAGTSGRSSYNEQFF TGCAGTGCTCGCGCCGGGACTAGCGGGAGGAGCTCCTACAATGAGCAGTTCTTC
TRBJ2-5 few TRBV9 TRBD2 CASSNGVYSGGPGETQYF TGTGCCAGCAGCAACGGGGTTTATAGCGGGGGCCCAGGAGAGACCCAGTACTTC
TRBJ2-1 few TRBV27 TRBD2 CASSLYGSGRADNEQFF TGTGCCAGCAGTTTATATGGGAGCGGGAGAGCCGACAATGAGCAGTTCTTC
TRBJ2-1 once TRBV7-2 NA CASSLRRLDKNEKFF TGTGCCAGCAGCCTCAGGCGATTAGACAAGAATGAGAAGTTCTTC
TRBJ1-6 NA TRBV25-1 NA CASSECMGSRKCSPLHF TGTGCCAGCAGTGAATGTATGGGCTCCAGGAAGTGTTCACCCCTCCACTTT
TRBJ1-6 few TRBV12-3/TRBV12-4 NA CASSLGVSDNSPLHF TGTGCCAGCAGTTTGGGGGTTAGCGATAATTCACCCCTCCACTTT
TRBJ2-3 few TRBV6-5 TRBD2 CASRPAGATDTQYF TGTGCCAGCAGACCAGCGGGGGCCACAGATACGCAGTATTTT
TRBJ2-1 NA TRBV29-1 NA CSVARQIQGGEQFF TGCAGCGTTGCGCGTCAGATACAGGGAGGCGAGCAGTTCTTC
TRBJ1-5 NA TRBV20-1 TRBD1 CSAREQGNSNQPQHF TGCAGTGCTAGGGAACAGGGGAATAGCAATCAGCCCCAGCATTTT
TRBJ1-1 few TRBV9 NA CASSVAGVNTEAFF TGTGCCAGCAGTGTAGCAGGGGTGAACACTGAAGCTTTCTTT
TRBJ2-5 NA TRBV11-1 NA CASRSSISRGETQYF TGTGCCAGCAGGAGTAGCATCTCGAGGGGAGAGACCCAGTACTTC
TRBJ2-1 few TRBV7-2 TRBD2 CASSQLAGDTEQFF TGTGCCAGCAGCCAACTAGCGGGAGATACTGAGCAGTTCTTC
TRBJ1-5 NA TRBV20-1 TRBD1 CSAIRQGGNQPQHF TGCAGTGCAATCCGACAGGGGGGCAATCAGCCCCAGCATTTT
TRBJ2-1 few TRBV2 NA CASSESIYEQFF TGTGCCAGCAGTGAAAGTATCTATGAGCAGTTCTTC
TRBJ1-1 few TRBV20-1 NA CSAPPPGSNTEAFF TGCAGTGCTCCTCCGCCGGGCAGCAACACTGAAGCTTTCTTT
TRBJ1-2 few TRBV20-1 NA CSLRPAAGYTF TGCAGCCTGAGACCCGCGGCTGGCTACACCTTC
TRBJ2-3 once TRBV5-4 NA CASSPSQVVSTDTQYF TGTGCCAGCAGCCCCTCCCAGGTTGTGAGCACAGATACGCAGTATTTT
TRBJ1-2 NA TRBV2 NA CVSTRGGGTDYGYTF TGTGTCAGCACCAGGGGAGGGGGAACTGACTATGGCTACACCTTC
TRBJ1-2 NA TRBV19 NA CASNGGHYGYTF TGTGCCAGTAACGGGGGCCACTATGGCTACACCTTC
TRBJ2-7 few TRBV10-3 TRBD2 CAISVSGRLSEQYF TGTGCCATCAGTGTCAGCGGGAGGCTGTCCGAGCAGTACTTC
TRBJ2-3 NA TRBV20-1 TRBD2 CSARRTSGADTQYF TGCAGTGCTAGGCGGACTAGCGGGGCAGATACGCAGTATTTT
TRBJ2-1 NA TRBV20-1 NA CSARVRGALYNEQFF TGCAGTGCTAGAGTGAGGGGGGCTCTCTACAATGAGCAGTTCTTC
TRBJ2-7 NA TRBV6-6 TRBD1 CASRPGQAYEQYF TGTGCCAGCAGACCGGGACAGGCCTACGAGCAGTACTTC
TRBJ1-2 NA TRBV2 NA CASSLTGRYGYTF TGTGCCAGCAGTCTAACAGGGCGCTATGGCTACACCTTC
TRBJ1-6 NA TRBV7-9 NA CASSGGDTIPGSPLHF TGTGCCAGTTCGGGGGGGGACACCATCCCCGGTTCACCCCTCCACTTT
TRBJ1-2 NA TRBV28 NA CASSSQNGYTF TGTGCCAGCAGTTCTCAGAATGGCTACACCTTC
TRBJ2-7 many TRBV20-1 NA CSASQGYEQYF TGCAGCGCGTCGCAGGGTTACGAGCAGTACTTC
TRBJ2-3 few TRBV29-1 NA CSVTTADTQYF TGCAGCGTTACTACAGCAGATACGCAGTATTTT
TRBJ2-3 NA TRBV27 NA CASSPASRFTDTQYF TGTGCCAGCAGTCCGGCTTCCCGGTTTACAGATACGCAGTATTTT